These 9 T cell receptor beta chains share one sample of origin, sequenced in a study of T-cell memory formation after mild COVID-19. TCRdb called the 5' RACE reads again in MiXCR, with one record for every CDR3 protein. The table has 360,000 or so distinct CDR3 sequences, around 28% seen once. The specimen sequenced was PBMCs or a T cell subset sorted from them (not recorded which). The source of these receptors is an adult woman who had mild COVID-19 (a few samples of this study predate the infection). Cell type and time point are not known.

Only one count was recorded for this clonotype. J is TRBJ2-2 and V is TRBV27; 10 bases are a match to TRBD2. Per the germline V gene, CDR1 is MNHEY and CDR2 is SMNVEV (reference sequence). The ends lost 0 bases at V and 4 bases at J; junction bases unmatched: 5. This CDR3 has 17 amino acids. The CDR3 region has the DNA TGTGCCAGCAGTTTATCGATAGCGGGGGGCCGCACCGGGGAGCTGTTTTTT. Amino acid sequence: CASSLSIAGGRTGELFF.

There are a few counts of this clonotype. The chain's CDR3 is CASSQTGTTYEQYF. CDR3 DNA sequence: TGTGCCAGCAGCCAGACCGGGACTACCTACGAGCAGTACTTC. This chain links TRBV3-1 with TRBJ2-7; 7 nucleotides match TRBD2. Germline values: CDR1 LGHDT, CDR2 YNNKEL (reference sequence). The CDR3 consists of 14 residues. Losses at the gene ends were 3 bases for V and 2 bases for J; bases not matched to a gene: 4.

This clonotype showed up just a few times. The CDR3 DNA is TGTGCCAGCAGCAAGGCAACGACAGCTCTAGCTAACTATGGCTACACCTTC. Protein sequence: CASSKATTALANYGYTF. This rearrangement joins TRBV9 to TRBJ1-2, with D possibly matching TRBD1 (5 bases). V was pared by 4 bases and J by 0 bases, with 19 bases between. Looked up from germline, CDR1 is SGDLS and CDR2 is YYNGEE. This CDR3 region has 17 residues.

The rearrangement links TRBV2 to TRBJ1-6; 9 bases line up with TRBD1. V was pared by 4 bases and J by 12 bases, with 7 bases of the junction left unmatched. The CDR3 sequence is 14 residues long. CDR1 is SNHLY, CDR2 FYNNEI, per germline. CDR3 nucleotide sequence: TGTGCCAGCAGTGTTGACAGGGGGAAACGACCCCTCCACTTT. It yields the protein CASSVDRGKRPLHF.

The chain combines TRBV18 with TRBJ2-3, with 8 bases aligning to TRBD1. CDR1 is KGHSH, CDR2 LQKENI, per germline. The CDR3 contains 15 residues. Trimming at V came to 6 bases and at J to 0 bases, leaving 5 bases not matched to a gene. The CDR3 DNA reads TGTGCCAGCTCGTCCCAGGGGGCTAGCACAGATACGCAGTATTTT. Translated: CASSSQGASTDTQYF.

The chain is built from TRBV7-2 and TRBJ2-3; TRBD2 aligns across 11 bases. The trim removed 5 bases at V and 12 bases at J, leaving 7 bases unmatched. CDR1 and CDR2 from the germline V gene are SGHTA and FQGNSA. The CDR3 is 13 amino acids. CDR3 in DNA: TGTGCCAGCAGCCTAGGCACTAGCGGGAGACAGTATTTT. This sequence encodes CASSLGTSGRQYF.

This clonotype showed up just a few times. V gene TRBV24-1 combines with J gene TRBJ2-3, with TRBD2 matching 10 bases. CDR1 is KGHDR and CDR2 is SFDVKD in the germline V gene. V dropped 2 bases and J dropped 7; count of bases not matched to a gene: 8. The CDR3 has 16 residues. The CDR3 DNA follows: TGTGCCACCAGTGATTCCGGACTAGCGGAAGGCAATACGCAGTATTTT. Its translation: CATSDSGLAEGNTQYF.

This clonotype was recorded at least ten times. The DNA for the CDR3 is TGTGCCAGCAGTTTCAGGGGCTCTGGGGCCAACGTCCTGACTTTC. Translation gives CASSFRGSGANVLTF. The chain combines TRBV12-3 or TRBV12-4 with TRBJ2-6; maybe TRBD1 (6 bases). The CDR3 contains 15 residues. V dropped 3 bases and J dropped 0 bases, with 6 bases sitting between them.

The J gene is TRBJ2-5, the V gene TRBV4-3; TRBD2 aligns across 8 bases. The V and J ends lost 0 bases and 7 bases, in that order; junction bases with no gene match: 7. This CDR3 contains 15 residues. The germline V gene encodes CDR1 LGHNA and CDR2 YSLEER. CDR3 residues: CASSQDRSGSATQYF. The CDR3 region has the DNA TGCGCCAGCAGCCAAGATAGAAGCGGGAGCGCGACCCAGTACTTC.